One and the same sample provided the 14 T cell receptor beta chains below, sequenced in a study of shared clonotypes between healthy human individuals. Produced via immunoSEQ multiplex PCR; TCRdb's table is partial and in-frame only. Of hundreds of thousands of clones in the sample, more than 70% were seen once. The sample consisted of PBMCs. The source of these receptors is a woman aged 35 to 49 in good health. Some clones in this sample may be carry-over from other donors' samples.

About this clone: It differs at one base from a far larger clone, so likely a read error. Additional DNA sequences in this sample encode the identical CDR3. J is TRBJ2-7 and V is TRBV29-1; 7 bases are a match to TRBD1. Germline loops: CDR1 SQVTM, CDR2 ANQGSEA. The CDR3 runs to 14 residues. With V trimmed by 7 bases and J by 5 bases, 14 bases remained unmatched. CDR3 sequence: CSALRGTALDEQYF. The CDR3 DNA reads TGCAGCGCCCTGAGGGGGACAGCCTTAGACGAGCAGTACTTC.

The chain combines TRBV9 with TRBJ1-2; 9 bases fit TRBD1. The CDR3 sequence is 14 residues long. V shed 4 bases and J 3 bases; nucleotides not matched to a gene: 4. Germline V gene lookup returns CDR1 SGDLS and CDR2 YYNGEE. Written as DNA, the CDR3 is TGTGCCAGCAGCCCACGACAGGGGGACTATGGCTACACCTTC. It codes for CASSPRQGDYGYTF.

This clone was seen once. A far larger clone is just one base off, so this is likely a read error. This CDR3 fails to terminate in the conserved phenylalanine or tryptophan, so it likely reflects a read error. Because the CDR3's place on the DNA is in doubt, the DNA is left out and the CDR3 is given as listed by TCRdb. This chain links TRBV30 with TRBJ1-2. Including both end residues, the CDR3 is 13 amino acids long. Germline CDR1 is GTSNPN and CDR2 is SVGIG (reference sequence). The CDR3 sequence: CAWSVGRWEGCTL.

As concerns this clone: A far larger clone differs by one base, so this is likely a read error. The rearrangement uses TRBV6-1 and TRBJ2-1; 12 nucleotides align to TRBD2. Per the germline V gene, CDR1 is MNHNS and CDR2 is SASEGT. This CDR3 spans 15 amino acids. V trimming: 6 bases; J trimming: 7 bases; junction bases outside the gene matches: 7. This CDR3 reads CASSTTSGSGNEQFF. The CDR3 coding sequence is TGTGCCAGCAGCACGACTAGCGGGAGTGGAAATGAGCAGTTCTTC.

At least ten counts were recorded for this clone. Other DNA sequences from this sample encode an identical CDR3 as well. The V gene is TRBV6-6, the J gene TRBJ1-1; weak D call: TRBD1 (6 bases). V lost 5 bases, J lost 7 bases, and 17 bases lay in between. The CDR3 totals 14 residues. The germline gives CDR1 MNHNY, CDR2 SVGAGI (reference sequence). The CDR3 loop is CASSGLGGGGEAFF. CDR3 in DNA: TGTGCCAGCAGTGGACTGGGGGGGGGCGGTGAAGCTTTCTTT.

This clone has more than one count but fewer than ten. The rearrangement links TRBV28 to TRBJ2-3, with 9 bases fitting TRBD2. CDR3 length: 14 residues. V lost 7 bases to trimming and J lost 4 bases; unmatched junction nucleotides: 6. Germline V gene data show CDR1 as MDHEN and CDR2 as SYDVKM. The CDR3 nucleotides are TGTGCCAGCAAAGGACTAGCGAGCTCAGATACGCAGTATTTT. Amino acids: CASKGLASSDTQYF.

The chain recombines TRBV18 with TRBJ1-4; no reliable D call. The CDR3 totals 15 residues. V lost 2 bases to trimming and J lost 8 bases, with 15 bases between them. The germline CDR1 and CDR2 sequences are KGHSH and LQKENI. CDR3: CASSPNLGAFEKLFF. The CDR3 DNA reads TGTGCCAGCTCACCAAATCTAGGCGCGTTCGAAAAACTGTTTTTT.

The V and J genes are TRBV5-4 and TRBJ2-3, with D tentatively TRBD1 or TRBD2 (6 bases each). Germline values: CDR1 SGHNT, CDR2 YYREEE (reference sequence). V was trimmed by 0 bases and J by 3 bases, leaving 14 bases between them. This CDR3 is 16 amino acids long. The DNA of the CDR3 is TGTGCCAGCAGCTTGGGGGGGGCCAGGCGAACAGATACGCAGTATTTT. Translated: CASSLGGARRTDTQYF. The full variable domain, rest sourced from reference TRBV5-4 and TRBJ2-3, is ETGVTQSPTHLIKTRGQQVTLRCSSQSGHNTVSWYQQALGQGPQFIFQYYREEENGRGNFPPRFSGLQFPNYSSELNVNALELDDSALYLCASSLGGARRTDTQYFGPGTRLTVL.

The CDR3 nucleotides read TGTGCCAGCAGGTGGACAGGGGGCGCGTCCGGGGAGCTGTTTTTT. Amino acid sequence: CASRWTGGASGELFF. The V call is TRBV5-4, the J call TRBJ2-2, with 11 bases that match TRBD1. The CDR3 spans 15 residues. V shed 5 bases and J 6 bases; nucleotides not matched to a gene: 6. Germline V gene lookup returns CDR1 SGHNT and CDR2 YYREEE (reference sequence).

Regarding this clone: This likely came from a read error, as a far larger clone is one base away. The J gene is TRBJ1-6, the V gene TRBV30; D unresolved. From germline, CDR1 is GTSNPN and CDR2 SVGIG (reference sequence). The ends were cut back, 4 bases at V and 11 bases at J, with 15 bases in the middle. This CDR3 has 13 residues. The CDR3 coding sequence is TGTGCCTGGAACGTACAGAGGGATCCACCCCTCCACTTT. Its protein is CAWNVQRDPPLHF.

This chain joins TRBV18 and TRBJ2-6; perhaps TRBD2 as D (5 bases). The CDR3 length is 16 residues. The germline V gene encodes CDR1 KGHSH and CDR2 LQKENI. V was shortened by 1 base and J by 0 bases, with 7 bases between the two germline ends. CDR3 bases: TGTGCCAGCTCACCACTCGGGGTCTCTGGGGCCAACGTCCTGACTTTC. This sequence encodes CASSPLGVSGANVLTF.

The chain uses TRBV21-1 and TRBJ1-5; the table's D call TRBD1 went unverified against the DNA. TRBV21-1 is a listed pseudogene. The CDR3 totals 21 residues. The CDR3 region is CASSKARLLWTGRKGNQPQHF. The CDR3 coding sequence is TGTGCCAGCAGCAAAGCGCGGTTGTTATGGACAGGGCGAAAGGGCAATCAGCCCCAGCATTTT.

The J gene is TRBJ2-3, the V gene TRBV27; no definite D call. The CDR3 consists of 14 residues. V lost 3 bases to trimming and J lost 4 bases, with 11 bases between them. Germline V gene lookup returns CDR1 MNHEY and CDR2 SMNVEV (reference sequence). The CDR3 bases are TGTGCCAGCAGTTTGAAAAAATCCTCAGATACGCAGTATTTT. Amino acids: CASSLKKSSDTQYF.

The CDR3 protein is CASSRQGGHVSEQYF. CDR3 coding DNA: TGTGCCAGCTCACGACAGGGGGGTCATGTCTCCGAGCAGTACTTC. V usage is TRBV18 and J usage is TRBJ2-7; 9 nucleotides match TRBD1. CDR3 size: 15 residues. The V gene end was trimmed by 4 bases and the J gene end by 6 bases; junction bases not matched to a gene: 10. In germline, CDR1 is KGHSH, CDR2 LQKENI.